The source of this TCR beta chain is a study of blood T cells in healthy people across ages. The sample, approximately 11 milliliters of peripheral blood, was drawn from each donor. This clonotype was counted ten times or more. A second PCR, run for about 6 to 12 cycles, used a sample-barcoded 5' primer plus a J-beta primer mix. TCRdb re-analysed the 5' RACE reads in MiXCR, keeping a single row per CDR3 protein. Here the sample spans about 1.6 million distinct CDR3 sequences, about 31% being singletons. The trim removed 4 bases at V and 5 bases at J, leaving 3 bases unmatched. Per the germline V gene, CDR1 is MNHEY and CDR2 is SMNVEV (reference sequence). The CDR3 consists of 14 residues.

The TCR originated in a woman aged 25 to 39 in good health. The chain has TRBV27 and TRBJ2-5, with 11 bases matching TRBD1. The sequenced sample was blood. In DNA, the CDR3 is TGTGCCAGCAGTTCCGGGACAGGGGGGGAGACCCAGTACTTC. Translation gives CASSSGTGGETQYF.